This T cell receptor (beta chain) was documented in a study of blood T cell repertoires in COVID-19. For the study at large: Sites across the United States, Italy and Spain contributed samples from acute and convalescent COVID-19. Nucleic acid was either cDNA or gDNA, and it came from T cells, B-cell-depleted T cells, or PBMCs.

This clone was counted between two and nine times. The protocol was immunoSEQ multiplex PCR, while the TCRdb copy is restricted to in-frame clones and leaves out a portion. Among about 200,000 clones listed, around 86% were seen once. In terms of age and location, participants ranged from roughly 18 to 95 years and lived in around 22 US areas. With 6 bases clipped from V and 4 bases from J, the junction kept 3 bases outside the gene matches. From germline, CDR1 is MNHEY and CDR2 SMNVEV (reference sequence). This CDR3 has 13 residues. The receptor comes from a middle-aged woman with acute COVID-19. The sequencing input was PBMCs or T cells enriched from blood (not recorded which). The rearrangement links TRBV27 to TRBJ1-2, with 9 positions matching TRBD1. The CDR3 loop is CASRQGATYGYTF. DNA of the CDR3: TGTGCCAGCAGACAGGGGGCTACCTATGGCTACACCTTC.